These 30 T cell receptor beta chains share one sample of origin, sequenced in a study of T cell repertoires in cytomegalovirus infection. Via MiXCR, TCRdb re-called the reads, giving one row per CDR3 protein. This table holds hundreds of thousands of distinct CDR3 sequences, 35% to 45% found once. Source material: PBMCs. These receptors were collected from a human donor in good health (CMV status not recorded). Some clones in this sample may be carry-over from other donors' samples.

The rearrangement uses TRBV20-1 and TRBJ2-7; D not certain. Germline-derived CDR1 and CDR2 are DFQATT and SNEGSKA (reference sequence). V was trimmed by 2 bases and J by 4 bases, leaving 12 bases between them. The CDR3 loop spans 13 amino acids. CDR3 protein: CSARSQARYEQYF. CDR3 in DNA: TGCAGTGCTAGATCCCAGGCCCGGTACGAGCAGTACTTC.

This clonotype was counted between two and nine times. This chain uses TRBV4-2 with TRBJ2-1, with D tentatively TRBD1 or TRBD2 (5 bases each). Germline V gene sequence: CDR1 LGHNA, CDR2 YNFKEQ. V was shortened by 1 base and J by 4 bases, with 11 bases between the two germline ends. The length of the CDR3 is 15 residues. DNA for the CDR3: TGTGCCAGCAGCCAAGGGGGACGGTTATACAATGAGCAGTTCTTC. Protein sequence: CASSQGGRLYNEQFF.

About this clonotype: The junction does not match germline at one end; this may be a read error. This rearrangement joins TRBV6-6 to TRBJ2-7, with unresolved D. Germline V gene sequence: CDR1 MNHNY, CDR2 SVGAGI (reference sequence). The CDR3 has 15 residues. CDR3 protein: CASSTDTGNSYVQYF. DNA of the CDR3: TGTGCCAGCAGTACCGACACGGGCAACTCCTACGTGCAGTACTTC.

In its sample, this clonotype was seen many times. This chain joins TRBV7-6 and TRBJ1-2, with unresolved D. CDR3 length: 15 residues. V was cut by 5 bases and J by 7 bases, with 20 bases left in between. Per germline, CDR1 SGHVS and CDR2 FNYEAQ. The CDR3 region has the DNA TGTGCCAGCAGCCCGGCGAGTGGCGGCCTCCGTGGCTACACCTTC. Translation gives CASSPASGGLRGYTF.

This clonotype was counted between two and nine times. The chain employs TRBV19 and TRBJ1-1; D is unclear. The CDR3 loop spans 11 amino acids. Trimming removed 4 bases from V and 7 bases from J, with 7 bases in between. From germline, CDR1 is LNHDA and CDR2 SQIVND (reference sequence). DNA for the CDR3: TGTGCCAGTAGTACCAAAGGTGAAGCTTTCTTT. It yields the protein CASSTKGEAFF.

J is TRBJ1-6 and V is TRBV6-1; D ambiguous. Deletions cut 3 bases from V and 9 bases from J, with 3 bases between. The CDR3 is 11 residues long. Germline-derived CDR1 and CDR2 are MNHNS and SASEGT. For the CDR3, the DNA is TGTGCCAGCAGTGACCCTTCACCCCTCCACTTT. Residues: CASSDPSPLHF.

This clonotype was seen a few times. V usage is TRBV4-1 and J usage is TRBJ2-7; unclear D gene. The CDR3 has 15 residues. The germline CDR1 and CDR2 sequences are MGHRA and YSYEKL. V was cut by 0 bases and J by 0 bases, with 9 bases left in between. The CDR3 bases are TGCGCCAGCAGCCAAGAGCATGGACCCTCCTACGAGCAGTACTTC. This gives the protein CASSQEHGPSYEQYF.

In this sample, this clonotype turned up a few times. The J gene is TRBJ1-1, the V gene TRBV5-6; D gene uncertain. Trimming took 3 bases from V and 5 from J, leaving 14 bases between them. The length of the CDR3 is 14 residues. CDR1 is SGHDT, CDR2 YYEEEE, per germline. The CDR3 DNA reads as TGTGCCAGCAGCTCTGACCGGGTTTGGACTGAAGCTTTCTTT. Translating gives CASSSDRVWTEAFF.

The chain recombines TRBV7-6 with TRBJ2-3; 7 bases agree with TRBD2. CDR1 SGHVS and CDR2 FNYEAQ come from the germline V gene. The CDR3 runs to 16 residues. V lost 3 bases to trimming and J lost 4 bases; unmatched junction nucleotides: 10. This chain's CDR3 is CASSFPSGPNPDTQYF. In DNA, the CDR3 is TGTGCCAGCAGCTTCCCTAGCGGCCCCAACCCAGATACGCAGTATTTT. Based on the CDR3 plus reference TRBV7-6 and TRBJ2-3, the full variable domain is GAGVSQSPRYKVTKRGQDVALRCDPISGHVSLYWYRQALGQGPEFLTYFNYEAQQDKSGLPNDRFSAERPEGSISTLTIQRTEQRDSAMYRCASSFPSGPNPDTQYFGPGTRLTVL.

This clonotype was recorded many times. The junction departs from germline at one end; a sequencing error may be responsible. The chain joins TRBV12-3 or TRBV12-4 to TRBJ1-1, with a possible D match to TRBD1 (5 bases). The CDR3 has 14 amino acids. The chain's CDR3 is CASSLGEGNTEAFF. The CDR3 region has the DNA TGTGCCAGCAGCTTAGGGGAGGGGAACACTGAAGCTTTCTTT.

This clonotype was counted at least ten times. This chain connects TRBV7-8 to TRBJ2-1; TRBD2 matches 13 bases. V lost 5 bases, J lost 7 bases, and 8 bases stayed unmatched. This CDR3 is 16 amino acids long. The germline V gene encodes CDR1 SGHVS and CDR2 FQNEAQ. CDR3 DNA: TGTGCCAGCAGCCAGAGGACTAGCGGGAGTCTGAATGAGCAGTTCTTC. Translating it yields CASSQRTSGSLNEQFF. Drawing the rest from reference TRBV7-8 and TRBJ2-1, the complete variable domain is GAGVSQSPRYKVAKRGQDVALRCDPISGHVSLFWYQQALGQGPEFLTYFQNEAQLDKSGLPSDRFFAERPEGSVSTLKIQRTQQEDSAVYLCASSQRTSGSLNEQFFGPGTRLTVL.

The chain couples TRBV28 to TRBJ1-1; D gene uncertain. The CDR3 has 14 amino acids. V lost 3 bases and J 7 bases, leaving 15 bases between the germline ends. CDR1 MDHEN and CDR2 SYDVKM come from the germline V gene. The CDR3 region is CASSFAERRSEAFF. Written as DNA, the CDR3 is TGTGCCAGCAGTTTCGCCGAGAGACGGAGTGAAGCTTTCTTT.

V is TRBV2 and J is TRBJ2-1; D is undetermined. V lost 2 bases to trimming and J lost 12 bases, with 14 bases between them. From germline, CDR1 is SNHLY and CDR2 FYNNEI. CDR3 length: 13 amino acids. CDR3 sequence reads: CASSENTGSGQFF. The CDR3 nucleotides are TGTGCCAGCAGTGAAAACACCGGATCGGGGCAGTTCTTC.

This chain joins TRBV10-3 and TRBJ2-1, with a tentative D call TRBD1 (6 bases). V was trimmed by 7 bases and J by 8 bases, leaving 12 bases between them. The CDR3 is made up of 12 amino acids. CDR1 and CDR2 from the germline V gene are ENHRY and SYGVKD. The CDR3 loop reads CAIKGDGHEQFF. CDR3 nucleotide sequence: TGTGCCATCAAGGGGGACGGGCATGAGCAGTTCTTC.

Note on this clonotype: Its ends do not fully match the called genes, so a read error is possible. The V gene is TRBV7-2, the J gene TRBJ1-2, with TRBD1 identical over 7 bases. The CDR3 contains 13 residues. From germline, CDR1 is SGHTA and CDR2 FQGNSA. The DNA of the CDR3 is TGTTCCAGCAGCCTGGGACAGCCCTATGGCTACACCTTC. Its translation is CSSSLGQPYGYTF.

A few counts support this clonotype. This rearrangement joins TRBV28 to TRBJ1-5; D ambiguous. Germline CDR1 and CDR2: MDHEN and SYDVKM. V was shortened by 5 bases and J by 4 bases, with 15 bases between the two germline ends. The CDR3 totals 15 residues. In DNA, the CDR3 is TGTGCCAGCAGTGAGGTACTTCTAATTAATCAGCCCCAGCATTTT. Residues: CASSEVLLINQPQHF.

This clonotype occurred a few times. V is TRBV7-9 and J is TRBJ2-7, with D possibly TRBD1 on 5 matching bases. The CDR3 has 14 amino acids. V was trimmed by 5 bases and J by 2 bases, leaving 13 bases between them. Germline-derived CDR1 and CDR2 are SEHNR and FQNEAQ (reference sequence). The CDR3 sequence: CASSQGDSTYEQYF. The CDR3 coding sequence is TGTGCCAGCAGCCAAGGCGACAGCACCTACGAGCAGTACTTC.

The count of this clonotype is one. The genes are TRBV20-1 and TRBJ1-5, with 9 bases aligning to TRBD1. Germline trimming cut 4 bases from V and 7 bases from J; bases unmatched to any gene: 11. The V gene's germline CDR1 is DFQATT and CDR2 SNEGSKA (reference sequence). The CDR3 is 15 residues long. The chain's CDR3 is CSATNRDRESQPQHF. The CDR3 nucleotides are TGCAGTGCTACTAACCGGGACAGGGAATCGCAGCCCCAGCATTTT.

This sequence joins TRBV24-1 and TRBJ2-7; 11 bases agree with TRBD2. This CDR3 has 16 residues. Unmatched junction bases numbered 4, after V lost 2 bases and J lost 2 bases. Germline V gene lookup returns CDR1 KGHDR and CDR2 SFDVKD. The CDR3 sequence is CATSDSTSGRTYEQYF. DNA of the CDR3: TGTGCCACCAGTGATTCCACTAGCGGGAGAACCTACGAGCAGTACTTC.

This clonotype has more than one count but fewer than ten. The chain employs TRBV7-2 and TRBJ2-1; D might be TRBD1 (5 bases). V was shortened by 5 bases and J by 7 bases, with 15 bases between the two germline ends. Germline V gives CDR1 SGHTA, CDR2 FQGNSA. The length of the CDR3 is 14 residues. The CDR3 nucleotides are TGTGCCAGCAGCGTGGGATCGACAGTAAATGAGCAGTTCTTC. It specifies CASSVGSTVNEQFF.

The chain links TRBV2 to TRBJ2-2; no definite D call. V lost 5 bases and J 0 bases, leaving 13 bases between the germline ends. The CDR3 covers 16 residues. Germline CDR1 is SNHLY and CDR2 is FYNNEI. The CDR3: CASSPPGPANTGELFF. CDR3 bases: TGTGCCAGCAGTCCCCCGGGCCCGGCGAACACCGGGGAGCTGTTTTTT.

The CDR3 is CAIGGQGGSQDNEQFF. CDR3 DNA sequence: TGTGCCATCGGGGGACAGGGAGGTTCCCAGGACAATGAGCAGTTCTTC. This chain joins TRBV10-3 and TRBJ2-1; 9 nucleotides agree with TRBD1. Per the germline V gene, CDR1 is ENHRY and CDR2 is SYGVKD. This CDR3 is built from 16 residues. V shed 8 bases, J shed 5 bases, and the junction held 13 bases outside the gene matches.

The chain employs TRBV6-1 and TRBJ1-3; perhaps TRBD1 as D (5 bases). Per germline, CDR1 MNHNS and CDR2 SASEGT. CDR3 length: 17 amino acids. Trimming cost V 0 bases and J 1 base, with 13 bases left between them. The CDR3 region is CASSEAHGGSSGNTIYF. CDR3 nucleotides: TGTGCCAGCAGTGAAGCGCATGGGGGGTCATCTGGAAACACCATATATTTT.

This clonotype has only a few counts. The CDR3 sequence is CASSAGTTGPYGYTF. Written as DNA, the CDR3 is TGTGCCAGCAGCGCGGGGACGACAGGGCCCTATGGCTACACCTTC. V and J are TRBV5-6 and TRBJ1-2; 7 bases are a match to TRBD1. Trimming removed 4 bases from V and 4 bases from J; junction bases left unmatched: 10. This CDR3 has 15 residues. Germline V lookup: CDR1 SGHDT, CDR2 YYEEEE.

Concerning this clonotype itself: A much more abundant neighbour one base away suggests this may be a read error. The rearrangement joins TRBV7-2 to TRBJ1-1; tentative D call: TRBD1 (6 bases). CDR3 length: 14 amino acids. CDR1 SGHTA and CDR2 FQGNSA come from the germline V gene. The CDR3 loop reads CASSPLTGQTEDFF. In DNA form, the CDR3 reads TGTGCCAGCAGCCCACTAACAGGGCAGACTGAAGATTTCTTT.

This chain uses TRBV4-1 with TRBJ2-3; TRBD2 aligns across 15 bases. With 2 bases clipped from V and 0 bases from J, the junction kept 9 bases outside the gene matches. The CDR3 consists of 20 residues. Germline V gene sequence: CDR1 MGHRA, CDR2 YSYEKL. The CDR3 DNA reads TGCGCCAGCAGCCAACCGGGACTAGCGGGGGGTCCTACTAGCACAGATACGCAGTATTTT. Its protein product is CASSQPGLAGGPTSTDTQYF.

This clonotype turned up a few times. The chain joins TRBV4-3 to TRBJ2-4; D unresolved. CDR1 is LGHNA and CDR2 is YSLEER in the germline V gene. The CDR3 has 17 residues. V dropped 4 bases and J dropped 2 bases, with 18 bases sitting between them. This CDR3 is CASSLQGTSGTKNIQYF. For the CDR3, the DNA is TGCGCCAGCAGCCTACAAGGCACTTCAGGAACCAAAAACATTCAGTACTTC.

Notes on this clonotype: Possible read error: a much larger clone is one base away. The chain carries TRBV6-6 and TRBJ2-7; possibly TRBD2 for D (7 bases). Germline V gene sequence: CDR1 MNHNY, CDR2 SVGAGI (reference sequence). The CDR3 runs 15 residues. DNA of the CDR3: TGTGACAGCAGTTACGGACAGCGGGGCGGGAACGAGCAGTACTTC. Protein product: CDSSYGQRGGNEQYF.

This clonotype has a handful of counts. The gene calls are TRBV11-2 and TRBJ2-7, with 13 bases that match TRBD2. CDR1 is SGHAT, CDR2 FQNNGV, per germline. The CDR3 is made up of 17 amino acids. The trim removed 4 bases at V and 0 bases at J, leaving 6 bases unmatched. DNA of the CDR3: TGTGCCAGCAGCTCCGGGACTAGCGGGACATTCTCCTACGAGCAGTACTTC. Translating it yields CASSSGTSGTFSYEQYF.

This chain uses TRBV7-8 with TRBJ2-1; no clear D gene. Germline lookup yields CDR1 SGHVS and CDR2 FQNEAQ. V was cut by 5 bases and J by 8 bases, with 13 bases left in between. CDR3 length: 13 amino acids. In DNA form, the CDR3 reads TGTGCCAGCAGCCCACTGAGCAGAGATGAGCAGTTCTTC. Protein sequence: CASSPLSRDEQFF. The full variable domain, in which reference TRBV7-8 and TRBJ2-1 provide the parts outside the CDR3, is GAGVSQSPRYKVAKRGQDVALRCDPISGHVSLFWYQQALGQGPEFLTYFQNEAQLDKSGLPSDRFFAERPEGSVSTLKIQRTQQEDSAVYLCASSPLSRDEQFFGPGTRLTVL.